The 20 T cell receptor beta chains below were found in one sample sequenced in a study of blood T cell repertoires in COVID-19. Here immunoSEQ multiplex PCR was the method, and the copy in TCRdb shows in-frame clones only, minus some. The data hold more than 300,000 clones, with approximately 90% observed a single time. Source material: PBMCs or T cells enriched from blood (not recorded which). Receptors originate from a woman under 30 who had recovered from COVID-19.

The chain recombines TRBV6-5 with TRBJ2-3; 9 bases match TRBD1. The ends lost 11 bases at V and 5 bases at J; junction bases unmatched: 11. The germline CDR1 and CDR2 sequences are MNHEY and SVGAGI. The CDR3 spans 14 residues. The CDR3, as DNA: TGTGCCGTTCGAAGGACAGGGGTTTTAGATACGCAGTATTTT. Translated: CAVRRTGVLDTQYF.

The chain combines TRBV5-1 with TRBJ1-2; weak D call: TRBD1 (6 bases). The CDR3 contains 15 residues. Germline-derived CDR1 and CDR2 are SGHRS and YFSETQ. The V end lost 4 bases, the J end lost 0 bases, and 13 bases lay between the germline ends. The CDR3 DNA is TGCGCCAGCAGCGGTTCGACAGGACCTAACTATGGCTACACCTTC. Protein sequence: CASSGSTGPNYGYTF.

The chain links TRBV2 to TRBJ2-5; D not certain. The V and J ends lost 1 base and 3 bases respectively, with 9 bases between them. This CDR3 is 14 amino acids long. The germline CDR1 and CDR2 sequences are SNHLY and FYNNEI. Written as DNA, the CDR3 is TGTGCCAGCAGTGAAGTTGTAGAGGAAGAGACCCAGTACTTC. The encoded protein is CASSEVVEEETQYF.

The chain combines TRBV7-2 with TRBJ1-2; D possibly corresponds to TRBD1 (6 bases). V dropped 4 bases and J dropped 4 bases, with 13 bases sitting between them. The germline V gene encodes CDR1 SGHTA and CDR2 FQGNSA. The CDR3 loop spans 14 amino acids. The CDR3 DNA sequence: TGTGCCAGCAGCTCTTTAGGGGGTGCCTATGGCTACACCTTC. Its translation is CASSSLGGAYGYTF.

The chain is built from TRBV10-3 and TRBJ2-1; 7 bases align to TRBD1. The J segment lost 9 bases and the V segment lost 4 bases, leaving 9 bases of the junction unmatched. The germline gives CDR1 ENHRY, CDR2 SYGVKD. The CDR3 length is 14 residues. In DNA form, the CDR3 reads TGTGCCATCAGTGCGAGTACAGGGGTCACTGAGCAGTTCTTC. Its protein is CAISASTGVTEQFF.

The rearrangement joins TRBV4-2 to TRBJ2-1; D is unclear. V dropped 0 bases and J dropped 10 bases, with 10 bases sitting between them. This CDR3 spans 13 amino acids. Germline CDR1 reads LGHNA; CDR2 reads YNFKEQ. This chain's CDR3 is CASSQEDLREQFF. CDR3 sequence (DNA): TGTGCCAGCAGCCAAGAAGATCTGCGGGAGCAGTTCTTC.

The gene calls are TRBV7-3 and TRBJ1-1; 9 nucleotides agree with TRBD1. The V and J ends lost 4 bases and 6 bases, in that order; junction bases with no gene match: 12. This CDR3 has 16 amino acids. The germline CDR1 and CDR2 sequences are SGHTA and FQGTGA. The CDR3 loop is CASSSGQGRPGPEAFF. Here the CDR3 DNA reads TGTGCCAGCAGCTCCGGACAGGGGAGGCCGGGGCCTGAAGCTTTCTTT.

The genes are TRBV7-9 and TRBJ1-2; a weak D match, TRBD1 (5 bases). This CDR3 spans 16 amino acids. Germline V gene data show CDR1 as SEHNR and CDR2 as FQNEAQ (reference sequence). The V end was cut by 3 bases, the J end by 4 bases, with 18 bases between. CDR3 loop: CASSFLLDSSLYGYTF. CDR3 sequence (DNA): TGTGCCAGCAGCTTCCTTCTCGACAGCAGCCTCTATGGCTACACCTTC.

The rearrangement uses TRBV30 and TRBJ1-5; 7 nucleotides line up with TRBD1. V lost 0 bases, J lost 6 bases, and 5 bases stayed unmatched. CDR1 is GTSNPN and CDR2 is SVGIG in the germline V gene (reference sequence). The CDR3 contains 14 residues. The CDR3 DNA reads TGTGCCTGGAGTGTTTCGACAGGGAGTCAGCCCCAGCATTTT. Translated, it gives CAWSVSTGSQPQHF.

V gene TRBV7-9 combines with J gene TRBJ2-1, with 10 bases fitting TRBD2. With V trimmed by 4 bases and J by 4 bases, 13 bases remained unmatched. Germline V CDR1 and CDR2: SEHNR, FQNEAQ (reference sequence). The length of the CDR3 is 18 residues. The CDR3: CASSYDPFSGGNYNEQFF. The CDR3 DNA is TGTGCCAGCAGCTACGACCCTTTTAGCGGGGGGAATTACAATGAGCAGTTCTTC. Using reference TRBV7-9 and TRBJ2-1 for the parts outside the CDR3, the full variable domain is DTGVSQNPRHKITKRGQNVTFRCDPISEHNRLYWYRQTLGQGPEFLTYFQNEAQLEKSRLLSDRFSAERPKGSFSTLEIQRTEQGDSAMYLCASSYDPFSGGNYNEQFFGPGTRLTVL.

The CDR3 sequence is CASALTGVELNKETQYF. Written as DNA, the CDR3 is TGTGCTAGTGCCTTGACAGGGGTAGAATTGAACAAAGAGACCCAGTACTTC. This sequence joins TRBV12-5 and TRBJ2-5, with 8 positions matching TRBD1. Unmatched junction bases numbered 16, after V lost 7 bases and J lost 3 bases. The CDR3 is 17 amino acids. Germline loops: CDR1 LGHNT, CDR2 FRNRAP.

The chain has TRBV10-2 and TRBJ2-5; 9 bases fit TRBD1. CDR1 WSHSY and CDR2 SAAADI come from the germline V gene. V lost 8 bases to trimming and J lost 7 bases; unmatched junction nucleotides: 8. The CDR3 extends over 13 amino acids. DNA of the CDR3: TGCGCCAGCGGCCGGGACAGGGCCTTGACCCAGTACTTC. It is translated as CASGRDRALTQYF.

The J gene is TRBJ2-7, the V gene TRBV6-5; D perhaps matches TRBD1 (6 bases). Trimming shortened V by 0 bases and J by 3 bases, and 12 bases separated the two germline ends. The CDR3 covers 15 residues. Germline CDR1 and CDR2: MNHEY and SVGAGI. Written as DNA, the CDR3 is TGTGCCAGCAGTTACTCTATCTCGGGACACTACGAGCAGTACTTC. Translating it yields CASSYSISGHYEQYF.

The rearrangement joins TRBV6-2 or TRBV6-3 to TRBJ1-1; D uncertain. The germline V gene has CDR1 MNHEY and CDR2 SVGEGT. Trimming pared 5 bases from V and 5 bases from J, leaving 18 bases between. This CDR3 has 15 residues. The CDR3 DNA follows: TGTGCCAGCAGTACGAACAAGGTGGGGAGGACTGAAGCTTTCTTT. It codes for CASSTNKVGRTEAFF.

The chain couples TRBV7-2 to TRBJ2-4, with D unresolved. Trimming stripped 6 bases from V and 3 bases from J, with 9 bases between. Germline values: CDR1 SGHTA, CDR2 FQGNSA. The CDR3 has 13 amino acids. CDR3 in amino acids: CASSSDNKNIQYF. The CDR3 DNA follows: TGTGCCAGCAGTTCAGACAACAAAAACATTCAGTACTTC.

The rearrangement uses TRBV18 and TRBJ1-1, with a weak D call TRBD1 (5 bases). This CDR3 has 13 amino acids. Germline V CDR1 and CDR2: KGHSH, LQKENI. The V gene lost 5 bases and the J gene lost 0 bases, with 7 bases spanning the gap. In DNA form, the CDR3 reads TGTGCCAGCTCAGGGGGGGTGAACACTGAAGCTTTCTTT. Protein: CASSGGVNTEAFF.

The chain uses TRBV19 and TRBJ1-5; weak D call: TRBD1 (5 bases). CDR3 length: 18 amino acids. Germline values: CDR1 LNHDA, CDR2 SQIVND (reference sequence). Trimming cost V 4 bases and J 3 bases, with 22 bases left between them. The CDR3 DNA follows: TGTGCCAGTAGTACCCTCTCACACAGGAGGGGATTCAATCAGCCCCAGCATTTT. This translates into CASSTLSHRRGFNQPQHF.

The chain recombines TRBV5-1 with TRBJ1-2; D uncertain. The CDR3 is 14 residues long. In germline, CDR1 is SGHRS, CDR2 YFSETQ. V lost 0 bases to trimming and J lost 0 bases, with 6 bases between them. In DNA, the CDR3 is TGCGCCAGCAGCTTGGTGGCCTCTAACTATGGCTACACCTTC. This encodes CASSLVASNYGYTF.

The chain recombines TRBV4-1 with TRBJ2-3; a possible D gene is TRBD2 (6 bases). The CDR3 contains 17 residues. V lost 0 bases and J lost 1, with 14 bases in between. Germline loops: CDR1 MGHRA, CDR2 YSYEKL. DNA for the CDR3: TGCGCCAGCAGCCAAGATCAACTAGCCGGGCGCACAGATACGCAGTATTTT. Translated, it gives CASSQDQLAGRTDTQYF.

This sequence joins TRBV6-1 and TRBJ2-5, with 11 bases aligning to TRBD1. This CDR3 contains 17 residues. Germline-derived CDR1 and CDR2 are MNHNS and SASEGT. The ends lost 4 bases at V and 4 bases at J; junction bases unmatched: 11. CDR3 bases: TGTGCCAGCAGTGCAAGGACAGGGGGCGCATTGGTAGAGACCCAGTACTTC. It codes for CASSARTGGALVETQYF.